There are a few counts of the clone carrying this T cell receptor beta chain. This specimen belongs to a study of blood T cell repertoires in COVID-19. At the level of the study: Samples representing acute and convalescent COVID-19 were sourced from the United States, Italy and Spain. The cDNA or gDNA used as material had been derived from T cells, B-cell-depleted T cells, or PBMCs.

The CDR3 is made up of 18 amino acids. Germline V CDR1 and CDR2: PRHDT, FYEKMQ (reference sequence). The junction had 13 bases not matched to a gene; V was cut back by 2 bases and J by 4 bases. Authors' analysis steps: Estimation of nucleated cell counts relied on the amplification of reference gene primers. Measured with immunoSEQ multiplex PCR; TCRdb has only the in-frame clones, and not every one. The DNA gave D and trimming, while V, J and clone size come from that table. The sample has hundreds of thousands of clones; 86% are singletons. The TCR comes from a man in his forties or fifties who had recovered from COVID-19. Material: PBMCs or T cells enriched from blood (not recorded which). This sequence joins TRBV13 and TRBJ2-1; 8 bases agree with TRBD2. The CDR3 sequence is CASSLRGSAGGRYNEQFF. DNA of the CDR3: TGTGCCAGCAGCTTAAGAGGCTCGGCGGGGGGCCGTTACAATGAGCAGTTCTTC. Filled out from reference TRBV13 and TRBJ2-1, the complete variable domain reads AAGVIQSPRHLIKEKRETATLKCYPIPRHDTVYWYQQGPGQDPQFLISFYEKMQSDKGSIPDRFSAQQFSDYHSELNMSSLELGDSALYFCASSLRGSAGGRYNEQFFGPGTRLTVL.